This T cell receptor beta chain was obtained from a study of shared clonotypes between healthy human individuals. Overall study findings and caveats: Relative to memory subsets, naive subsets generally showed larger estimated richness.

The CDR3 sequence is 13 residues long. CDR1 is GTSNPN, CDR2 SVGIG, per germline (reference sequence). Trimming removed 4 bases from V and 0 bases from J, with 8 bases in between. In the case of this clone: Its antigen remains unidentified.

Clones were read by immunoSEQ multiplex PCR, and TCRdb kept only the in-frame ones, dropping some. Of about 2.4 million clones listed, roughly 93% are singletons. This chain joins TRBV30 and TRBJ2-3; D remains ambiguous. This receptor was taken from a man aged 18 to 29 in good health. Some clones in this sample may be carry-over from other donors' samples. The sample was naive CD4+ T cells from PBMCs. The subset was: CD45RA+ positively selected. Here the CDR3 reads CAWNPTSTDTQYF. As DNA, the CDR3 is TGTGCCTGGAACCCAACTAGCACAGATACGCAGTATTTT. Looking up the rest from reference TRBV30 and TRBJ2-3 gives the full variable domain: SQTIHQWPATLVQPVGSPLSLECTVEGTSNPNLYWYRQAAGRGLQLLFYSVGIGQISSEVPQNLSASRPQDRQFILSSKKLLLSDSGFYLCAWNPTSTDTQYFGPGTRLTVL.